This entry lists 30 T cell receptor beta chains sequenced from one sample in a study of spatial heterogeneity in lung cancer. Time point defined: blood at routine non-recurrence follow-up after resection. No cells were sorted before sequencing. The whole RNA sequenced was extracted from tumor, nontumor lung or frozen PBMC. TCRdb re-called the 5' RACE reads with MiXCR, one entry per CDR3 protein. The sample holds around 110,000 distinct CDR3 sequences; 12% are singletons and the top ten take around 16%. Specimen: PBMCs, collected at follow-up. All receptors derive from a male donor with early-stage non-small cell lung cancer.

The gene calls are TRBV10-3 and TRBJ2-5; D remains ambiguous. This CDR3 is built from 13 residues. Between the trimmed V and J ends, which lost 0 bases and 5 bases, there was a span of 7 bases. Germline V CDR1 and CDR2: ENHRY, SYGVKD. The CDR3 coding sequence is TGTGCCATCAGTGAGTCAACAAGGGAGACCCAGTACTTC. Protein sequence: CAISESTRETQYF.

This sequence joins TRBV5-4 and TRBJ2-3; 7 bases fit TRBD1. The CDR3 consists of 16 residues. Per germline, CDR1 SGHNT and CDR2 YYREEE (reference sequence). Trimming cost V 3 bases and J 3 bases; bases outside gene matches: 10. CDR3 in amino acids: CASSSAGQAWTDTQYF. Written as DNA, the CDR3 is TGTGCCAGCAGCTCAGCCGGACAGGCTTGGACAGATACGCAGTATTTT.

This clonotype has ten or more counts. The CDR3 here is CAIPAAPSNGANVLTF. The CDR3 nucleotides read TGTGCCATCCCTGCCGCTCCCTCCAATGGGGCCAACGTCCTGACTTTC. The chain carries TRBV10-3 and TRBJ2-6; D is ambiguous. V lost 8 bases, J lost 3 bases, and 17 bases lay in between. This CDR3 contains 16 residues. The germline gives CDR1 ENHRY, CDR2 SYGVKD.

This clonotype was seen repeatedly, ten times or more. This chain uses TRBV20-1 with TRBJ2-2; no clear D gene. The V end was cut by 0 bases, the J end by 1 base, with 9 bases between. The germline gives CDR1 DFQATT, CDR2 SNEGSKA (reference sequence). CDR3 length equals 15 residues. CDR3 region: CSARDHLGNTGELFF. The DNA of the CDR3 is TGCAGTGCTAGAGATCACCTAGGGAACACCGGGGAGCTGTTTTTT.

This clonotype has a count of ten or more. This chain connects TRBV4-2 to TRBJ2-1, with 7 bases aligning to TRBD2. CDR1 LGHNA and CDR2 YNFKEQ come from the germline V gene. This CDR3 region has 16 residues. J was trimmed by 1 base and V by 0 bases; bases with no gene match: 3. The CDR3 region is CASSQDQAGSYNEQFF. The CDR3 region has the DNA TGTGCCAGCAGCCAAGATCAAGCGGGGTCCTACAATGAGCAGTTCTTC.

In its sample, this clonotype was seen many times. The genes are TRBV7-9 and TRBJ1-1, with D perhaps matching TRBD1 (6 bases). Germline CDR1 reads SEHNR; CDR2 reads FQNEAQ (reference sequence). The V and J ends lost 3 bases and 4 bases respectively, with 12 bases between them. CDR3 length: 14 residues. CDR3 region: CASSFLPRGTEAFF. The CDR3 nucleotides read TGTGCCAGCAGCTTCCTTCCCAGGGGCACTGAAGCTTTCTTT.

The V call is TRBV5-1, the J call TRBJ1-5, with D unclear. Trimming removed 4 bases at V and 5 bases at J, with 13 bases between. The CDR3 is made up of 14 amino acids. Germline CDR1 reads SGHRS; CDR2 reads YFSETQ. CDR3 sequence reads: CASSPGSIDQPQHF. The CDR3 DNA sequence: TGCGCCAGCAGCCCCGGCTCAATTGATCAGCCCCAGCATTTT.

The chain is built from TRBV24-1 and TRBJ2-1; either TRBD1 or TRBD2 may fit D (7 bases each). Trimming took off 4 bases at V and 3 bases at J, with 15 bases between the two ends. The CDR3 is made up of 16 amino acids. Germline CDR1 and CDR2: KGHDR and SFDVKD. The CDR3 DNA reads TGTGCCACCAGTGACAGCGGGACAGAGATCTACAATGAGCAGTTCTTC. Translation: CATSDSGTEIYNEQFF.

The J gene is TRBJ2-7, the V gene TRBV20-1; maybe TRBD2 (6 bases). V lost 6 bases and J lost 9, with 12 bases in between. The CDR3 runs 10 residues. Germline CDR1 reads DFQATT; CDR2 reads SNEGSKA (reference sequence). CDR3: CSAMGLGQYF. The CDR3 DNA reads as TGCAGTGCCATGGGACTTGGGCAGTACTTC.

The V call is TRBV7-2, the J call TRBJ1-2; no clear D gene. CDR1 and CDR2 from the germline V gene are SGHTA and FQGNSA. The length of the CDR3 is 14 residues. V was shortened by 2 bases and J by 0 bases, with 7 bases between the two germline ends. Here the CDR3 reads CASSLRTTNYGYTF. CDR3 coding DNA: TGTGCCAGCAGCTTAAGGACCACTAACTATGGCTACACCTTC. Combining the CDR3 with reference TRBV7-2 and TRBJ1-2 gives the whole variable domain GAGVSQSPSNKVTEKGKDVELRCDPISGHTALYWYRQSLGQGLEFLIYFQGNSAPDKSGLPSDRFSAERTGGSVSTLTIQRTQQEDSAVYLCASSLRTTNYGYTFGSGTRLTVV.

This clonotype appeared a few times. The chain carries TRBV20-1 and TRBJ2-2, with 7 bases that match TRBD1. The V and J ends lost 5 bases and 4 bases, in that order; junction bases with no gene match: 4. The CDR3 extends over 13 amino acids. Germline loops: CDR1 DFQATT, CDR2 SNEGSKA (reference sequence). The CDR3: CSARRTGTGELFF. Here the CDR3 DNA reads TGCAGTGCTCGTAGGACAGGCACCGGGGAGCTGTTTTTT.

Only a few counts were recorded for this clonotype. This chain joins TRBV3-1 and TRBJ2-5; D possibly corresponds to TRBD1 (6 bases). The CDR3 spans 15 residues. CDR1 is LGHDT and CDR2 is YNNKEL in the germline V gene (reference sequence). Trimming shortened V by 0 bases and J by 4 bases, and 12 bases separated the two germline ends. The chain's CDR3 is CASSQDVGRGETQYF. CDR3 DNA sequence: TGTGCCAGCAGCCAAGACGTGGGCAGGGGAGAGACCCAGTACTTC.

This clonotype has a count of ten or more. In DNA, the CDR3 is TGCGCCAGCAGCTTGGGCGGGGGGAACTATGATGAGCAGTTCTTC. Its protein product is CASSLGGGNYDEQFF. The rearrangement links TRBV5-1 to TRBJ2-1; 8 nucleotides match TRBD2. The germline gives CDR1 SGHRS, CDR2 YFSETQ. The CDR3 contains 15 residues. V lost 0 bases to trimming and J lost 8 bases; unmatched junction nucleotides: 7.

The chain couples TRBV28 to TRBJ1-2; D unclear. This CDR3 comprises 13 residues. Trimming cost V 5 bases and J 3 bases, with 10 bases left between them. The germline V gene encodes CDR1 MDHEN and CDR2 SYDVKM. The CDR3 DNA reads TGTGCCAGCAGTCGCACGGCTTACTATGGCTACACCTTC. Its protein product is CASSRTAYYGYTF.

This clonotype was detected only a few times. The chain combines TRBV6-5 with TRBJ1-1; TRBD1 might be the D (6 bases). This CDR3 comprises 17 residues. Germline V gene sequence: CDR1 MNHEY, CDR2 SVGAGI. Deletions cut 2 bases from V and 1 base from J, with 17 bases between. CDR3 coding DNA: TGTGCCAGCAGTTACGCGGGGGGCGGGATAAGGAACACTGAAGCTTTCTTT. It codes for CASSYAGGGIRNTEAFF.

This clonotype was recorded a few times. The V gene is TRBV29-1, the J gene TRBJ2-3; TRBD2 is a possible D gene (5 bases). This CDR3 is built from 12 residues. Germline CDR1 is SQVTM and CDR2 is ANQGSEA. Trimming removed 0 bases at V and 9 bases at J, with 10 bases between. CDR3 region: CSVEDLGATQYF. For the CDR3, the DNA is TGCAGCGTTGAAGATCTGGGAGCCACGCAGTATTTT.

This sequence joins TRBV29-1 and TRBJ2-4; the D is unclear. Germline loops: CDR1 SQVTM, CDR2 ANQGSEA. The CDR3 consists of 12 residues. V shed 3 bases and J shed 4 bases, with 7 bases lying between them. CDR3 residues: CSVEAAKNIQYF. The CDR3 bases are TGCAGCGTTGAGGCAGCTAAAAACATTCAGTACTTC.

The rearrangement uses TRBV20-1 and TRBJ1-1, with 8 positions matching TRBD1. The germline gives CDR1 DFQATT, CDR2 SNEGSKA (reference sequence). There are 13 residues in the CDR3. Trimming cost V 6 bases and J 2 bases; bases outside gene matches: 5. CDR3 coding DNA: TGCAGTGCCGACAGGGGAAAAAACACTGAAGCTTTCTTT. As protein: CSADRGKNTEAFF.

The chain carries TRBV20-1 and TRBJ1-2; weak D call: TRBD1 (5 bases). The germline V gene has CDR1 DFQATT and CDR2 SNEGSKA (reference sequence). The CDR3 loop spans 14 amino acids. V lost 6 bases, J lost 0 bases, and 14 bases lay in between. Here the CDR3 DNA reads TGCAGTGCCCAAAGGGGCAGAACTAACTATGGCTACACCTTC. This encodes CSAQRGRTNYGYTF.

This clonotype counts as medium-sized. This rearrangement joins TRBV20-1 to TRBJ1-5; 10 nucleotides agree with TRBD1. J lost 6 bases, V lost 6 bases, and 8 bases had no gene match. The CDR3 length is 14 residues. The germline V gene encodes CDR1 DFQATT and CDR2 SNEGSKA (reference sequence). CDR3 DNA: TGCAGTGCAGACCGGGACAGGGGTACTCAGCCCCAGCATTTT. It encodes CSADRDRGTQPQHF.

This clonotype showed up many times. The CDR3 DNA is TGCAGTGCTAGAGATGCTAGCGGGAGCGGGGAGCTGTTTTTT. The encoded protein is CSARDASGSGELFF. The V gene is TRBV20-1, the J gene TRBJ2-2, with 10 bases that match TRBD2. V gave up 0 bases and J gave up 7 bases; unmatched junction bases: 2. Germline V lookup: CDR1 DFQATT, CDR2 SNEGSKA (reference sequence). The CDR3 is 14 amino acids.

This clonotype was counted at least ten times. The chain links TRBV5-6 to TRBJ2-7, with D possibly TRBD2 on 7 matching bases. The CDR3 is made up of 15 amino acids. Trimming cost V 3 bases and J 2 bases, with 15 bases left between them. Germline values: CDR1 SGHDT, CDR2 YYEEEE. This CDR3 is CASSSRGGVAYEQYF. In DNA form, the CDR3 reads TGTGCCAGCAGCTCGCGAGGGGGGGTAGCCTACGAGCAGTACTTC. Based on the CDR3 plus reference TRBV5-6 and TRBJ2-7, the full variable domain is DAGVTQSPTHLIKTRGQQVTLRCSPKSGHDTVSWYQQALGQGPQFIFQYYEEEERQRGNFPDRFSGHQFPNYSSELNVNALLLGDSALYLCASSSRGGVAYEQYFGPGTRLTVT.

This chain uses TRBV5-1 with TRBJ2-3; 9 nucleotides match TRBD1. In germline, CDR1 is SGHRS, CDR2 YFSETQ. The V and J ends lost 3 bases and 0 bases, in that order; junction bases with no gene match: 5. CDR3 length: 16 residues. Here the CDR3 reads CASSSGQGPSTDTQYF. The CDR3 bases are TGCGCCAGCAGCTCGGGACAGGGCCCTAGCACAGATACGCAGTATTTT.

This clonotype has just a few counts. The chain is built from TRBV19 and TRBJ2-1; D possibly corresponds to TRBD2 (5 bases). Per the germline V gene, CDR1 is LNHDA and CDR2 is SQIVND (reference sequence). This CDR3 spans 15 amino acids. V was shortened by 1 base and J by 12 bases, with 19 bases between the two germline ends. The CDR3 coding sequence is TGTGCCAGTAGTATAGGGCTAGCCCTACCCGCTGGGCAGTTCTTC. Its protein product is CASSIGLALPAGQFF.

The genes are TRBV11-2 and TRBJ2-2; no clear D gene. This CDR3 is built from 16 residues. With 1 base removed from V and 1 base from J, the gap between germline ends came to 10 bases. CDR1 is SGHAT and CDR2 is FQNNGV in the germline V gene. CDR3 amino acids: CASSLVVHLNTGELFF. For the CDR3, the DNA is TGTGCCAGCAGCTTAGTCGTACACCTGAACACCGGGGAGCTGTTTTTT.

This clonotype came up many times. The rearrangement joins TRBV3-1 to TRBJ2-5; no definite D call. This CDR3 is 12 amino acids long. The V gene's germline CDR1 is LGHDT and CDR2 YNNKEL (reference sequence). Trimming removed 5 bases from V and 6 bases from J, with 10 bases in between. Written as DNA, the CDR3 is TGTGCCAGCAGCAGGGATATGAAGACCCAGTACTTC. Translated: CASSRDMKTQYF.

The chain couples TRBV10-3 to TRBJ2-7; 9 bases agree with TRBD1. The CDR3 totals 15 residues. J gave up 6 bases and V 0 bases, and 6 bases lay outside the gene matches. Germline assignment: CDR1 ENHRY and CDR2 SYGVKD. The CDR3 DNA follows: TGTGCCATCAGTGAGTCCGGGACAGGGCGTGCCGAGCAGTACTTC. Amino acid sequence: CAISESGTGRAEQYF.

This clonotype was detected ten times or more. The chain joins TRBV9 to TRBJ2-7; 11 bases line up with TRBD1. The CDR3 length is 19 residues. Germline V CDR1 and CDR2: SGDLS, YYNGEE. V lost 0 bases to trimming and J lost 3 bases; unmatched junction nucleotides: 14. The CDR3 nucleotides are TGTGCCAGCAGCGTAGCTGGGTCGCTTTGGGACAGGGGGTTCTACGAGCAGTACTTC. Translated: CASSVAGSLWDRGFYEQYF.

The V call is TRBV7-6, the J call TRBJ1-1; D possibly corresponds to TRBD1 (5 bases). Germline assignment: CDR1 SGHVS and CDR2 FNYEAQ. The CDR3 sequence is 14 residues long. The germline V and J ends were trimmed by 4 bases and 5 bases, with 14 bases remaining between them. The CDR3, as DNA: TGTGCCAGCAGCTACCAGGGAAGTAAGACTGAAGCTTTCTTT. Translation: CASSYQGSKTEAFF.

This clonotype was seen more than once but under ten times. The chain links TRBV3-1 to TRBJ1-1; a weak D match, TRBD1 (5 bases). CDR1 is LGHDT and CDR2 is YNNKEL in the germline V gene (reference sequence). The V end was cut by 3 bases, the J end by 3 bases, with 11 bases between. This CDR3 has 14 amino acids. The CDR3 nucleotides are TGTGCCAGCAGCCATCCCCAAGGGGACACTGAAGCTTTCTTT. It encodes CASSHPQGDTEAFF.